This TCR beta chain was observed in a study of T cell responses to AZD1222 COVID-19 vaccine (dated by TCRdb to about 2021). With respect to the entire study: AZD1222 recipients whose second dose came at about 4 weeks and those whose second dose came at about 12 weeks were combined into one group, since spike-specific TCR depth and breadth did not differ between the two schedules. Trial participants were enrolled by age into 18-55, 56-69 and 70-plus year subgroups, with about 150, 28 and 57 TCR-sequenced participants respectively. A total of more than 230 trial participants underwent TCR sequencing, of whom about 210 received two doses of AZD1222 and about 25 received two doses of the MenACWY control vaccine.

Comment on this clone: Its antigen is not yet known. No much larger clonotype is one base removed from it; base qualities were not supplied.

On the study overall, not on this receptor specifically: After two AZD1222 doses, both the breadth and the depth of spike-specific TCRs were significantly higher than at day 0 and than in MenACWY recipients. Epitopes outside the regions mutated in the B.1.351 and B.1.1.7 variants were reportedly recognized by nearly half of the unique spike-specific TCRs. The 56-69-year group was small, and its depth increase did not reach significance, likely because of low power. Because no day 14 peak-response samples were available, the repertoires could be characterized only after the peak T cell response. Only five or six AZD1222 recipients were SARS-CoV-2 seropositive at baseline, limiting conclusions about previously exposed vaccinees. Vaccine-associated CD4 TCRs spanned the whole spike protein, with dominant responses in regions 160-218 and 743-854. Most participants were white British and females outnumbered males, and the authors suggested that clonal diversity may have been underestimated.

The label giving this sample's time point can be read as: baseline before first vaccination. Samples from vaccinated people were obtained from the UK trials COV001 and COV002, which included a single-blind randomized controlled phase 2/3 trial of AZD1222 (ChAdOx1 nCoV-19) in healthy adults. For TCRbeta chain sequencing, PBMC samples were collected from trial participants at day 0 and at day 28 after the second dose. The CDR3 regions of human TCRbeta chains were subjected to immunosequencing. The authors' pipeline ran thus. Repertoire TCRs were checked for matches against a reference library of SARS-CoV-2-specific TCRs that had been generated using the MIRA antigen-specificity platform. Breadth was defined as the fraction of unique TCRs that were SARS-CoV-2-associated. Depth was defined as the fraction of total T cells that were SARS-CoV-2-associated. Using the MIRA data, every spike-specific TCR was mapped to the spike region that the TCR reacted to and assigned to either a CD4 or a CD8 class. Log10-transformed breadth and depth values were compared by one-way ANOVA with Sidak's multiple comparisons tests. The table comes from immuneACCESS by way of TCRdb, which keeps in-frame sequences with V and J called. Part of the clones is missing from these tables; in studies checked, under half for an unresolved V gene and the rest for unknown reasons. The DNA gave D and trimming, while V, J and clone size come from that table. This sample has about 140,000 clones in its table, and around four fifths of those were observed once. The ten largest account for over 4% of the sample.

The CDR3 goes from the cysteine to the phenylalanine over 18 residues. Kept here is only the CDR3 DNA, which spans 54 bases and is read in frame from base 1. CDR1 is given as SGHRS and CDR2 as YFSETQ, both from the germline V gene. V loses 4 bases of germline sequence and J loses 5 bases, and the interval between the two ends is 28 bases. The TCR originated in an adult in good health. Sequencing was performed on peripheral blood, taken on day 0 of AZD1222 vaccination. The chain employs TRBV5-1 and TRBJ2-7; the D gene is perhaps TRBD1, from 6 matching bases. In nucleotides, the sequence is TGCGCCAGCAGCCGCGACAAGGGTACCCCACAGGGCGACGACGAGCAGTACTTC. It is translated as CASSRDKGTPQGDDEQYF.